This T cell receptor (beta chain) originates from a study of identical twins. Study-wide findings and caveats: The more abundant beta clonotypes in cord blood had fewer insertions, and memory repertoires did not show this. Models came in too low on out-of-frame TCR alpha sharing in monozygotic twins.

Per the germline V gene, CDR1 is SGHVS and CDR2 is FQNEAQ. The ends lost 2 bases at V and 1 base at J; junction bases unmatched: 9. The CDR3 contains 18 residues. The cDNA had a unique molecular identifier and a template-switch universal primer site. In TCRdb, the 5' RACE reads were re-called with MiXCR into one record per CDR3 protein. The sample lists some 240,000 distinct CDR3 sequences; roughly 8% were seen once. Turning to this clonotype: Antigen unknown.

Everyone who donated was a healthy Caucasian. These data also formed part of another study, on yellow fever vaccine responses in identical twins.

Sequencing used CD8+ T cells sorted from blood. The receptor was derived from a woman under 30 in good health. The chain couples TRBV7-8 to TRBJ2-3, with 10 bases identical to TRBD2. The CDR3, as DNA: TGTGCCAGCAGCTTAAGCATTAGCGGGGGGACCCGCACAGATACGCAGTATTTT. It codes for CASSLSISGGTRTDTQYF.